These 3 T cell receptor beta chains originate from one sample sequenced in a study of T cell responses to AZD1222 COVID-19 vaccine. Clones were sequenced by immunoSEQ multiplex PCR, and TCRdb holds only the in-frame ones, with some missing. The sample yields 150,000 to 170,000 clones, roughly nine tenths seen once. The sample in question was peripheral blood, obtained on day 0 of MenACWY control vaccination. The receptors come from an adult in good health.

The chain employs TRBV9 and TRBJ2-3, with D perhaps TRBD2 (6 bases). Trimming took 0 bases from V and 7 from J, leaving 12 bases between them. The CDR3 is made up of 14 amino acids. In germline, CDR1 is SGDLS, CDR2 YYNGEE. Here the CDR3 reads CASSVAGAVNTQYF. CDR3 bases: TGTGCCAGCAGCGTAGCGGGAGCGGTAAATACGCAGTATTTT.

V and J are TRBV19 and TRBJ1-4; 9 nucleotides agree with TRBD1. Germline CDR1 is LNHDA and CDR2 is SQIVND (reference sequence). The length of the CDR3 is 14 residues. V shed 7 bases, J shed 8 bases, and the junction held 8 bases outside the gene matches. The CDR3 loop reads CASMAGTGYEKLFF. The CDR3 coding sequence is TGTGCCAGTATGGCGGGGACAGGGTACGAAAAACTGTTTTTT.

The V call is TRBV4-3, the J call TRBJ2-1; D gene uncertain. Germline V lookup: CDR1 LGHNA, CDR2 YSLEER. The ends were cut back, 1 base at V and 8 bases at J, with 9 bases in the middle. This CDR3 comprises 13 residues. CDR3 amino acids: CASSQVSADEQFF. As DNA, the CDR3 is TGCGCCAGCAGCCAAGTTTCCGCAGATGAGCAGTTCTTC.